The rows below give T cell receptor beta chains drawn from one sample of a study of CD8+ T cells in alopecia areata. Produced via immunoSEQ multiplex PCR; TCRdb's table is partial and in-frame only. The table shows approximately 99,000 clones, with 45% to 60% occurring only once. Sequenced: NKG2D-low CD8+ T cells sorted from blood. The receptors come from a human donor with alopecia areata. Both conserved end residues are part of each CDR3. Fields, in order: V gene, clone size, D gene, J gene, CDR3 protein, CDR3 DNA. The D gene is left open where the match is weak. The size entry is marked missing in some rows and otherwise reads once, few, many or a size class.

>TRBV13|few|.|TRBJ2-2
CASTRPGESTGELFF
TGTGCCAGCACCCGACCCGGAGAGAGCACCGGGGAGCTGTTTTTT
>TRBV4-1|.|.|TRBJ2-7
CASSQDSLALYEQYF
TGCGCCAGCAGCCAAGATAGCCTAGCTCTCTACGAGCAGTACTTC
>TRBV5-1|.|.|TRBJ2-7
CASSPDNGSEQYF
TGCGCCAGCAGCCCCGACAACGGGTCCGAGCAGTACTTC
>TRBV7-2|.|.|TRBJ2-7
CASSFSSSYEQYF
TGTGCCAGCAGCTTCTCGAGCTCCTACGAGCAGTACTTC
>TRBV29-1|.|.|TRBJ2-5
CSVISETQYF
TGCAGCGTTATAAGTGAGACCCAGTACTTC
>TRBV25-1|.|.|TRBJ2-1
CASATPYNEQFF
TGTGCCAGCGCTACGCCCTACAATGAGCAGTTCTTC
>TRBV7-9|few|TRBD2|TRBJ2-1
CASSSGLAGGLASNEQFF
TGTGCCAGCAGCTCAGGACTAGCGGGAGGACTAGCATCGAATGAGCAGTTCTTC
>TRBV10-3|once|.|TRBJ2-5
CAISDPPGPQETQYF
TGTGCCATCAGTGACCCGCCGGGACCCCAAGAGACCCAGTACTTC
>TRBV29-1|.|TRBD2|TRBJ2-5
CSGDPGLADVTQYF
TGCAGCGGCGACCCGGGACTAGCAGATGTGACCCAGTACTTC
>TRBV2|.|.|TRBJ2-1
CASRNPTDKTYNEQFF
TGTGCCAGCAGGAACCCGACAGATAAAACCTACAATGAGCAGTTCTTC
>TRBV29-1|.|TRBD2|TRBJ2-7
CSVEVVASGSYEQYF
TGCAGCGTTGAAGTAGTGGCTAGCGGGAGCTACGAGCAGTACTTC
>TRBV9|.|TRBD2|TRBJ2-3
CASSGPGTSGRPLDTQYF
TGTGCCAGCAGCGGTCCCGGGACTAGCGGGAGACCTTTAGATACGCAGTATTTT
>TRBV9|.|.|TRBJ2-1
CASSFSGAAPPGEQFF
TGTGCCAGCAGCTTTTCCGGAGCGGCCCCTCCCGGTGAGCAGTTCTTC
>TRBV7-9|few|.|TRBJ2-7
CASSLGLGLDEQYF
TGTGCCAGCAGCTTAGGACTGGGCTTGGACGAGCAGTACTTC
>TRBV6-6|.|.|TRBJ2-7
CATEGGYEQYF
TGTGCCACAGAGGGGGGATACGAGCAGTACTTC
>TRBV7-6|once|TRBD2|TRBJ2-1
CASSFAGGTSVDEQFF
TGTGCCAGCAGCTTCGCTGGCGGGACTAGCGTGGATGAGCAGTTCTTC